This T cell receptor (beta chain) was sequenced during a study of blood T cell repertoires in COVID-19. On the study more broadly: COVID-19 samples, acute and convalescent, were from the United States, Italy and Spain. Sample material is recorded as cDNA or gDNA derived from T cells, B-cell-depleted T cells, or PBMCs.

The authors' processing: Quantification of nucleated cells was approximated via reference gene primer amplification. Clones were read by immunoSEQ multiplex PCR, and TCRdb kept only the in-frame ones, dropping some. The DNA gave D and trimming, while V, J and clone size come from that table. This repertoire shows over 200,000 clones, roughly 76% found once; its top ten account for approximately 5.4%. The V gene end was trimmed by 5 bases and the J gene end by 3 bases; junction bases not matched to a gene: 7. Germline V gene data show CDR1 as MDHEN and CDR2 as SYDVKM. This CDR3 is 14 amino acids long.

This TCR was recovered from a human donor in a cohort sampled during active COVID-19. The sample consisted of peripheral blood. The J gene is TRBJ2-7, the V gene TRBV28; TRBD1 matches 7 bases. The CDR3 sequence is CASSTGTEHYEQYF. CDR3 in DNA: TGTGCCAGCAGTACCGGGACAGAGCACTACGAGCAGTACTTC. The full variable domain, with the rest looked up from reference TRBV28 and TRBJ2-7, is DVKVTQSSRYLVKRTGEKVFLECVQDMDHENMFWYRQDPGLGLRLIYFSYDVKMKEKGDIPEGYSVSREKKERFSLILESASTNQTSMYLCASSTGTEHYEQYFGPGTRLTVT.